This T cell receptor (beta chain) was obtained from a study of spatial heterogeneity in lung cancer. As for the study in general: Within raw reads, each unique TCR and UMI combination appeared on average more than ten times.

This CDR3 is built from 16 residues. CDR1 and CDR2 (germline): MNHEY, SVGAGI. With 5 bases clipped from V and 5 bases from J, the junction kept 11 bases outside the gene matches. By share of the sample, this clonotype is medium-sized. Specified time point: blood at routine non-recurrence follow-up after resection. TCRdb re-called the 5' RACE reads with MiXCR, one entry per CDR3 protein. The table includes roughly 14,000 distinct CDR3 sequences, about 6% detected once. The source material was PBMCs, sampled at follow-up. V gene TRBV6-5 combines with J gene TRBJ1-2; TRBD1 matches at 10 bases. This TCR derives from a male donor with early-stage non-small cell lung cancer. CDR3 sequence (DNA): TGTGCCAGCAGTCAAATCCGACAGGGGGCTGGATATGGCTACACCTTC. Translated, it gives CASSQIRQGAGYGYTF.